Following are 31 T cell receptor beta chains from one sample sequenced in a study of T-cell reconstitution after alpha-beta-depleted transplantation in children. Preparation of the TCRbeta library involved a method that used unique molecular identifiers. One entry per CDR3 protein, called by TCRdb with MiXCR from the PCR reads. The data contain roughly 400,000 distinct CDR3 sequences, approximately 41% of them singletons. This specimen consisted of PBMCs, obtained before TCRalphabeta/CD19-depleted stem cell transplant. The receptors originated from a girl aged 2-10 years with aplastic anemia, due to receive a stem cell transplant.

The rearrangement joins TRBV20-1 to TRBJ2-7; D uncertain. There are 13 residues in the CDR3. V was clipped by 1 base and J by 4 bases, with 11 bases between them. From germline, CDR1 is DFQATT and CDR2 SNEGSKA (reference sequence). The CDR3, as DNA: TGCAGTGCTAGAGTGGGTGGGCCTTACGAGCAGTACTTC. The encoded protein is CSARVGGPYEQYF.

This clonotype was seen ten or more times. V is TRBV3-1 and J is TRBJ2-1, with 10 bases lining up with TRBD2. The J segment lost 15 bases and the V segment lost 0 bases, leaving 8 bases of the junction unmatched. Per the germline V gene, CDR1 is LGHDT and CDR2 is YNNKEL (reference sequence). This CDR3 has 14 amino acids. The CDR3 sequence: CASSQDSLAGVAFF. In DNA form, the CDR3 reads TGTGCCAGCAGCCAAGATTCCCTAGCGGGAGTCGCGTTCTTC.

The rearrangement joins TRBV6-5 to TRBJ2-7; 9 positions agree with TRBD2. The trim removed 6 bases at V and 5 bases at J, leaving 11 bases unmatched. Germline V gene lookup returns CDR1 MNHEY and CDR2 SVGAGI. The CDR3 is 15 residues long. The DNA of the CDR3 is TGTGCCAGCAGCTCCTCTCCTAGCGGGATACACGAGCAGTACTTC. Translated: CASSSSPSGIHEQYF.

In its sample, this clonotype was seen many times. J is TRBJ1-5 and V is TRBV12-5, with 8 bases matching TRBD1. Germline V lookup: CDR1 LGHNT, CDR2 FRNRAP. J lost 4 bases, V lost 3 bases, and 11 bases had no gene match. The length of the CDR3 is 17 residues. CDR3 sequence reads: CASGFFQGYRGNQPQHF. As DNA, the CDR3 is TGTGCTAGTGGTTTCTTTCAGGGGTACAGGGGGAATCAGCCCCAGCATTTT.

This clonotype appeared a few times. The CDR3 spells CASSYSGLRRESSYEQYF. CDR3 coding DNA: TGTGCCAGCAGTTACTCCGGTCTGCGGAGGGAAAGCTCCTACGAGCAGTACTTC. The rearrangement joins TRBV6-5 to TRBJ2-7, with D maybe TRBD2 (6 bases). Germline V gene sequence: CDR1 MNHEY, CDR2 SVGAGI. The CDR3 consists of 18 residues. Between the trimmed V and J ends, which lost 0 bases and 0 bases, there was a span of 18 bases.

This chain uses TRBV5-5 with TRBJ2-1, with TRBD2 identical over 10 bases. With V trimmed by 4 bases and J by 8 bases, 15 bases remained unmatched. The CDR3 is made up of 17 amino acids. Germline values: CDR1 SGHKS, CDR2 YYEKEE (reference sequence). Written as DNA, the CDR3 is TGTGCCAGCAGCCTGATGGGGTCTAGCGGGAGAAGGGATGAGCAGTTCTTC. Its translation is CASSLMGSSGRRDEQFF. The whole variable domain, filled in from reference TRBV5-5 and TRBJ2-1, reads DAGVTQSPTHLIKTRGQQVTLRCSPISGHKSVSWYQQVLGQGPQFIFQYYEKEERGRGNFPDRFSARQFPNYSSELNVNALLLGDSALYLCASSLMGSSGRRDEQFFGPGTRLTVL.

In its sample, this clonotype was seen many times. This chain connects TRBV20-1 to TRBJ2-4; maybe TRBD2 (6 bases). Per germline, CDR1 DFQATT and CDR2 SNEGSKA (reference sequence). Trimming cost V 3 bases and J 0 bases, with 21 bases left between them. The length of the CDR3 is 18 residues. CDR3 DNA sequence: TGCAGTGCTAGCTACTATGGCGGAGGGGACCTAGCCAAAAACATTCAGTACTTC. It codes for CSASYYGGGDLAKNIQYF.

The chain carries TRBV28 and TRBJ2-5; 9 nucleotides line up with TRBD2. The CDR3 is 15 amino acids. With V trimmed by 3 bases and J by 5 bases, 7 bases remained unmatched. CDR1 and CDR2 from the germline V gene are MDHEN and SYDVKM. CDR3 in DNA: TGTGCCAGCAGTTTCGGTAGCGGGAGTGGTGAGACCCAGTACTTC. The encoded protein is CASSFGSGSGETQYF.

This clonotype was observed a few times. V usage is TRBV11-3 and J usage is TRBJ2-1, with 10 bases that match TRBD1. Per germline, CDR1 SGHNT and CDR2 YENEEA. The ends lost 0 bases at V and 9 bases at J; junction bases unmatched: 5. The CDR3 is 15 residues long. CDR3 loop: CASSLDGQGGGEQFF. The DNA for the CDR3 is TGTGCCAGCAGCTTAGATGGACAGGGGGGCGGTGAGCAGTTCTTC.

CDR3 sequence: CSVGGPTDTQYF. DNA of the CDR3: TGCAGCGTTGGGGGCCCCACAGATACGCAGTATTTT. The rearrangement links TRBV29-1 to TRBJ2-3, with a tentative D call TRBD1 (5 bases). Germline CDR1 is SQVTM and CDR2 is ANQGSEA. The CDR3 spans 12 residues. V lost 4 bases to trimming and J lost 2 bases, with 7 bases between them.

The gene calls are TRBV29-1 and TRBJ1-5; D is undetermined. Germline V gene data show CDR1 as SQVTM and CDR2 as ANQGSEA. The CDR3 sequence is 15 residues long. V lost 2 bases and J lost 0, with 11 bases in between. The CDR3 region is CSVETQTYSNQPQHF. Written as DNA, the CDR3 is TGCAGCGTTGAAACACAGACATATAGCAATCAGCCCCAGCATTTT.

This clonotype was seen a few times. As DNA, the CDR3 is TGTGCCAGCAGCTTGGGGACTAGCGGGGGTGGCCAAGAGACCCAGTACTTC. It encodes CASSLGTSGGGQETQYF. The chain uses TRBV7-6 and TRBJ2-5; 14 positions agree with TRBD2. This CDR3 is 17 amino acids long. V was clipped by 3 bases and J by 1 base; unmatched bases: 4. From germline, CDR1 is SGHVS and CDR2 FNYEAQ.

The V gene is TRBV29-1, the J gene TRBJ2-5; tentatively, D is TRBD2 (6 bases). The CDR3 runs 13 residues. Trimming left V 7 bases short and J 4 bases short, with 16 bases between. Per germline, CDR1 SQVTM and CDR2 ANQGSEA. CDR3 DNA: TGCAGCGGGGGGTGGAGGGGAGTAGAGACCCAGTACTTC. This translates into CSGGWRGVETQYF.

There are many counts of this clonotype. The chain is built from TRBV3-1 and TRBJ2-5; 7 bases fit TRBD2. CDR3 length: 15 residues. The V and J ends lost 2 bases and 2 bases, in that order; junction bases with no gene match: 5. Germline CDR1 reads LGHDT; CDR2 reads YNNKEL (reference sequence). The CDR3 DNA reads TGTGCCAGCAGCCAACGAAAGCGGGAACAAGAGACCCAGTACTTC. This sequence encodes CASSQRKREQETQYF.

This clonotype showed up just a few times. The V and J genes are TRBV7-3 and TRBJ2-7, with D perhaps matching TRBD1 or TRBD2 (5 bases each). The CDR3 runs to 14 residues. V was shortened by 2 bases and J by 5 bases, with 13 bases between the two germline ends. The germline CDR1 and CDR2 sequences are SGHTA and FQGTGA. CDR3 DNA sequence: TGTGCCAGCAGCTTAGACGGAGAGGGGAACGAGCAGTACTTC. Its protein is CASSLDGEGNEQYF.

This sequence joins TRBV4-1 and TRBJ2-1; D ambiguous. The germline V gene encodes CDR1 MGHRA and CDR2 YSYEKL. V lost 4 bases and J lost 10, with 8 bases in between. The CDR3 extends over 11 amino acids. This CDR3 is CASSLMQEQFF. CDR3 coding DNA: TGCGCCAGCAGCCTAATGCAGGAGCAGTTCTTC.

This clonotype has ten or more counts. The chain's CDR3 is CSVDGFSETQYF. The CDR3 region has the DNA TGCAGCGTTGATGGTTTTTCGGAGACCCAGTACTTC. The V gene is TRBV29-1, the J gene TRBJ2-5, with unresolved D. In germline, CDR1 is SQVTM, CDR2 ANQGSEA. This CDR3 is 12 amino acids long. V was shortened by 3 bases and J by 5 bases, with 10 bases between the two germline ends.

This clonotype occurred many times. The genes are TRBV6-5 and TRBJ1-2, with D unresolved. V lost 0 bases to trimming and J lost 7 bases, with 15 bases between them. This CDR3 is 15 amino acids long. The germline V gene has CDR1 MNHEY and CDR2 SVGAGI. CDR3 sequence (DNA): TGTGCCAGCAGTTACTCGAGTGAGGCGGGTTCTGGCTACACCTTC. This sequence encodes CASSYSSEAGSGYTF.

This CDR3 is CASHRDTQYF. For the CDR3, the DNA is TGCGCCAGCCATCGGGATACGCAGTATTTT. The genes are TRBV10-2 and TRBJ2-3; no clear D gene. The CDR3 length is 10 residues. Germline CDR1 and CDR2: WSHSY and SAAADI. Trimming removed 8 bases at V and 6 bases at J, with 6 bases between.

The rearrangement joins TRBV5-1 to TRBJ1-5; 8 nucleotides line up with TRBD1. V lost 0 bases, J lost 5 bases, and 4 bases stayed unmatched. Germline V gene sequence: CDR1 SGHRS, CDR2 YFSETQ. The CDR3 length is 15 residues. The CDR3 region is CASSLDGTGYQPQHF. The CDR3 DNA reads TGCGCCAGCAGCTTGGACGGGACAGGATATCAGCCCCAGCATTTT.

Details on this clonotype: The germline gene is not matched at one end of the junction; a read error may be the cause. The V gene is TRBV7-9, the J gene TRBJ2-7; unclear D gene. The CDR3 length is 13 residues. Per germline, CDR1 SEHNR and CDR2 FQNEAQ (reference sequence). The DNA of the CDR3 is TGTGCCAGCAGCTTAGTGGGTAGCTACAAGCAGTACTTC. The encoded protein is CASSLVGSYKQYF. Complete variable domain (other parts from reference TRBV7-9 and TRBJ2-7): DTGVSQNPRHKITKRGQNVTFRCDPISEHNRLYWYRQTLGQGPEFLTYFQNEAQLEKSRLLSDRFSAERPKGSFSTLEIQRTEQGDSAMYLCASSLVGSYKQYFGPGTRLTVT.

V gene TRBV6-1 combines with J gene TRBJ2-1, with TRBD1 matching 8 bases. Trimming removed 7 bases from V and 1 base from J; junction bases left unmatched: 9. Looked up from germline, CDR1 is MNHNS and CDR2 is SASEGT. This CDR3 comprises 16 residues. The CDR3 DNA reads as TGTGCCAGCAACCTATTTGGGACAGGTTCCTACAATGAGCAGTTCTTC. It is translated as CASNLFGTGSYNEQFF.

This clonotype was observed at least ten times. CDR3 DNA sequence: TGTGCCAGCAGCCGAGTAGTACGCGAGCAGTACTTC. As protein: CASSRVVREQYF. The rearrangement uses TRBV3-1 and TRBJ2-7; D ambiguous. V was cut by 4 bases and J by 6 bases, with 10 bases left in between. The CDR3 has 12 amino acids. Germline values: CDR1 LGHDT, CDR2 YNNKEL (reference sequence).

This clonotype was seen a handful of times. This chain connects TRBV29-1 to TRBJ1-1; 7 positions agree with TRBD1. V dropped 5 bases and J dropped 4; count of bases not matched to a gene: 10. This CDR3 comprises 14 residues. Looked up from germline, CDR1 is SQVTM and CDR2 is ANQGSEA. CDR3 nucleotides: TGCAGCGTTTTTGACAGGGTCAGTCTCACTGAAGCTTTCTTT. Its translation is CSVFDRVSLTEAFF.

This clonotype has only a few counts. This chain connects TRBV5-1 to TRBJ2-1; no clear D gene. Trimming took off 2 bases at V and 4 bases at J, with 13 bases between the two ends. The CDR3 loop spans 15 amino acids. Per germline, CDR1 SGHRS and CDR2 YFSETQ. This CDR3 reads CASSFYAETYNEQFF. CDR3 coding DNA: TGCGCCAGCAGCTTCTACGCGGAAACATACAATGAGCAGTTCTTC.

V is TRBV28 and J is TRBJ2-7; D perhaps matches TRBD2 (7 bases). V lost 6 bases and J 5 bases, leaving 14 bases between the germline ends. This CDR3 has 13 amino acids. Germline CDR1 MDHEN, CDR2 SYDVKM. The CDR3 loop is CASRGGTSHEQYF. The CDR3 DNA follows: TGTGCCAGCAGGGGGGGGACATCCCACGAGCAGTACTTC.

The chain couples TRBV29-1 to TRBJ2-3; no clear D gene. V was shortened by 3 bases and J by 2 bases, with 9 bases between the two germline ends. This CDR3 spans 13 amino acids. Germline V CDR1 and CDR2: SQVTM, ANQGSEA. CDR3: CSVDGPYTDTQYF. CDR3 sequence (DNA): TGCAGCGTTGATGGACCGTACACAGATACGCAGTATTTT.

The J gene is TRBJ2-1, the V gene TRBV20-1; 10 nucleotides align to TRBD2. Trimming removed 3 bases from V and 3 bases from J; junction bases left unmatched: 8. The CDR3 length is 16 residues. Germline V CDR1 and CDR2: DFQATT, SNEGSKA (reference sequence). The CDR3 bases are TGCAGTGCTAGGAGCAAACTAGCGGGGATCTACAATGAGCAGTTCTTC. This translates into CSARSKLAGIYNEQFF.

This chain links TRBV2 with TRBJ2-7, with 11 bases fitting TRBD2. Germline CDR1 reads SNHLY; CDR2 reads FYNNEI. This CDR3 has 16 residues. The ends lost 7 bases at V and 3 bases at J; junction bases unmatched: 11. CDR3 loop: CASTPQYTSGGYEQYF. CDR3 sequence (DNA): TGTGCCAGCACTCCGCAATATACTAGCGGGGGCTACGAGCAGTACTTC.

This clonotype was recorded at least ten times. CDR3 DNA sequence: TGCAGTGCTAGTGCTAGCGGGACCTACGAGCAGTACTTC. Its protein product is CSASASGTYEQYF. The rearrangement uses TRBV20-1 and TRBJ2-7; 9 positions agree with TRBD2. V shed 3 bases, J shed 2 bases, and the junction held 2 bases outside the gene matches. The CDR3 is 13 amino acids. Germline V CDR1 and CDR2: DFQATT, SNEGSKA (reference sequence).

This clonotype has more than one count but fewer than ten. This chain uses TRBV29-1 with TRBJ1-1; possibly TRBD1 for D (5 bases). The CDR3 length is 13 residues. Germline-derived CDR1 and CDR2 are SQVTM and ANQGSEA. Trimming removed 7 bases at V and 6 bases at J, with 18 bases between. This CDR3 is CSGKGRVRSEAFF. The CDR3, as DNA: TGCAGCGGGAAGGGGAGGGTGAGGTCTGAAGCTTTCTTT.